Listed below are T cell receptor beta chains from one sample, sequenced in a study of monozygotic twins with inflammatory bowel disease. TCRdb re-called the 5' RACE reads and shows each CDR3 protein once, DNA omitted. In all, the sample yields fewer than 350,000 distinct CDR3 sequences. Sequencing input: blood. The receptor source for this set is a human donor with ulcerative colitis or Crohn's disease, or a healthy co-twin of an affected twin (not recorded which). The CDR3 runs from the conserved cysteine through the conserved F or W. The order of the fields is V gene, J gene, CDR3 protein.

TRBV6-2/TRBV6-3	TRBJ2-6	CASSPQGYHTSGANVLTF
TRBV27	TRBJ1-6	CASSLAGANNSPLHF
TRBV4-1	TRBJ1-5	CASSQERGKSQPQHF
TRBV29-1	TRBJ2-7	CSVRGEGISSYEQYF
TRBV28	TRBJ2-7	CASSFTGNEQYF
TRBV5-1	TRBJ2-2	CASSLESRGHTGELFF
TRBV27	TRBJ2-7	CATGGRYEQYF
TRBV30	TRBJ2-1	CAWSRLAGYNEQFF
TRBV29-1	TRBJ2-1	CSVSGPSSYNEQFF
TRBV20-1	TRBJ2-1	CSAERSNSYNEQFF